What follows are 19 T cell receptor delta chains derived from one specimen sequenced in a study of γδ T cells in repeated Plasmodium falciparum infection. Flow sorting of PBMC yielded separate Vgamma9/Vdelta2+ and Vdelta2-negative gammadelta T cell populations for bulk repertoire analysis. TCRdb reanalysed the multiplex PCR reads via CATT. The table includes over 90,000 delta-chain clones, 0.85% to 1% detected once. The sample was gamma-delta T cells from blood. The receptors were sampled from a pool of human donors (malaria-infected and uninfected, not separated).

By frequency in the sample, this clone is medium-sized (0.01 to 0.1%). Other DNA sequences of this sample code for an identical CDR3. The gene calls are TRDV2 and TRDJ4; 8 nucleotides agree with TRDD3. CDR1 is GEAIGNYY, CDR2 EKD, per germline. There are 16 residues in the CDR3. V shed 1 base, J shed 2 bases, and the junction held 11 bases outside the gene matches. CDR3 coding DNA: TGTGCCTGTGACACAAAGGCTGTCGGGGATACTAGACCCCTGATCTTT. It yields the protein CACDTKAVGDTRPLIF.

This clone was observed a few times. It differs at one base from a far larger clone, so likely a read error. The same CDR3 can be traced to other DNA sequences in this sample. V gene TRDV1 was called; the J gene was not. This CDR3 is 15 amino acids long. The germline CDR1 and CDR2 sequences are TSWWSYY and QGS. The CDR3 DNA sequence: TGTGCTCTTGGGGTCGTGGGGTTTCCTGCGGGACAGCTCTTCTTT. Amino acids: CALGVVGFPAGQLFF.

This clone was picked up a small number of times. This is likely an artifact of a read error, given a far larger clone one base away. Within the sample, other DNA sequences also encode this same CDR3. The CDR3 protein is CACDPVLGDGDKLIF. The CDR3 nucleotides are TGTGCCTGTGACCCAGTACTGGGGGACGGAGATAAACTCATCTTT. The rearrangement uses TRDV2 and TRDJ1; TRDD3 matches at 9 bases. Matching the DNA to germline supplied the J gene, which TCRdb does not give. The CDR3 loop spans 15 amino acids. Germline-derived CDR1 and CDR2 are GEAIGNYY and EKD. J lost 5 bases, V lost 3 bases, and 9 bases had no gene match.

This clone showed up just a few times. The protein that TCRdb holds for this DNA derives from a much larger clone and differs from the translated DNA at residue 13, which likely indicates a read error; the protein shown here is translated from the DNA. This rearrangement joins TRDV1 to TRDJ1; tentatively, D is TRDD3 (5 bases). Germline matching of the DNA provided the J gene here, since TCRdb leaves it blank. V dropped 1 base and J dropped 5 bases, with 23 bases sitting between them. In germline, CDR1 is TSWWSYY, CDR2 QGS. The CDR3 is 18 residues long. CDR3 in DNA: TGTGCTCTTGGGGAACGGAGGTACGGTATACGTTATCGGGATAAACTCATCTTT. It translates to CALGERRYGIRYRDKLIF.

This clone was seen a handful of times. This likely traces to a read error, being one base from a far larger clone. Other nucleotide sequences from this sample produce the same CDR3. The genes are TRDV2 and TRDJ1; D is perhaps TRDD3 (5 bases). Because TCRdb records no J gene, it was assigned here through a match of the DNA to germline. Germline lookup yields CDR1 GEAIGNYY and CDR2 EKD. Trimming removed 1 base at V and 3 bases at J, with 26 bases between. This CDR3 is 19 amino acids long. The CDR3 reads CACDTVPASGAPDPDKLIF. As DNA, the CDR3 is TGTGCCTGTGACACGGTTCCCGCCAGTGGGGCCCCGGACCCCGATAAACTCATCTTT.

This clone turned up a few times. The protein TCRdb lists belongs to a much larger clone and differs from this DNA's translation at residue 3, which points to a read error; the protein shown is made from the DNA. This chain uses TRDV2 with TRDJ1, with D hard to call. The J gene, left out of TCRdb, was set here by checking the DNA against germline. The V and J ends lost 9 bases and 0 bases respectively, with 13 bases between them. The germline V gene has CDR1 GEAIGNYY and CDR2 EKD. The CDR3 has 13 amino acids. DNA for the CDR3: TGTGCCCGTCGTCCTCGGGACACCGATAAACTCATCTTT. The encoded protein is CARRPRDTDKLIF.

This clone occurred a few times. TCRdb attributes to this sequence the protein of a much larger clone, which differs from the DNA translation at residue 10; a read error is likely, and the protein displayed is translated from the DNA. The CDR3 sequence: CALGEKAPTPGDTADKLIF. The CDR3 coding sequence is TGTGCTCTTGGGGAAAAGGCTCCTACGCCGGGGGATACGGCCGATAAACTCATCTTT. The chain recombines TRDV1 with TRDJ1; 10 nucleotides align to TRDD3. V dropped 2 bases and J dropped 3; count of bases not matched to a gene: 15. Germline loops: CDR1 TSWWSYY, CDR2 QGS. The CDR3 spans 19 residues.

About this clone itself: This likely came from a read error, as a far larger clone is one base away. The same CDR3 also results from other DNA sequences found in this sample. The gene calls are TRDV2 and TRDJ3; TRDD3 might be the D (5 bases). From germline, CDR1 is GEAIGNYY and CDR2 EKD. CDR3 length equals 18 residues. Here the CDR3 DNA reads TGTGCCTGTGACACCGTTACTAAAAGCTCCTGGGACACCCGACAGATGTTCTTC. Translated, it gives CACDTVTKSSWDTRQMFF.

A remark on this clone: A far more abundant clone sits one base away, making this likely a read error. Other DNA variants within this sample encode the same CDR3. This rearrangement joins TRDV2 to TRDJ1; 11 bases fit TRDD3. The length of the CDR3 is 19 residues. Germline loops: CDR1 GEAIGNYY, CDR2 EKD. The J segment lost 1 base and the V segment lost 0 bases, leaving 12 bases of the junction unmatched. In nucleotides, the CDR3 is TGTGCCTGTGACACCGTGCGAGGTGGGGGATACGCGAGCACCGATAAACTCATCTTT. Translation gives CACDTVRGGGYASTDKLIF.

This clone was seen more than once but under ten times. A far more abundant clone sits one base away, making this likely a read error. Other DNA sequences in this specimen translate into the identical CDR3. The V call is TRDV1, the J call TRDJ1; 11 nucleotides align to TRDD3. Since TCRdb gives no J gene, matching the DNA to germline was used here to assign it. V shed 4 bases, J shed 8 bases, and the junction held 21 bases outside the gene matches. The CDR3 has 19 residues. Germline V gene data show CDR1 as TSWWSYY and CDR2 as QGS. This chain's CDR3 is CALGGFDNYVLGDIDKLIF. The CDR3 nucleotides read TGTGCTCTTGGGGGATTCGATAACTACGTACTGGGGGATATCGACAAACTCATCTTT.

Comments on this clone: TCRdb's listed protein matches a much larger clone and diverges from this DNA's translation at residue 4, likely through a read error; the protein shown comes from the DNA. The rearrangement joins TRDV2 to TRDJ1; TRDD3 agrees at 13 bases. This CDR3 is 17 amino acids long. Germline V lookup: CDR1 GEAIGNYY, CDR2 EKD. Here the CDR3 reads CACGTVLGDTRRSKLIF. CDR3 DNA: TGTGCCTGTGGCACCGTACTGGGGGATACGCGGCGGAGTAAACTCATCTTT.

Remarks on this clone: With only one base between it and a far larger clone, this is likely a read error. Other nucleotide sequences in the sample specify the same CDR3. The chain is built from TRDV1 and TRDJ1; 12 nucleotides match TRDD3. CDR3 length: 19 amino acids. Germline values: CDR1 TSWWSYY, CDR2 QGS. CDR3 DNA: TGTGCTCTTGGAGAACTGGTCCGAATACTGGGGGATACCGGGGATAAACTCATCTTT. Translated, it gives CALGELVRILGDTGDKLIF.

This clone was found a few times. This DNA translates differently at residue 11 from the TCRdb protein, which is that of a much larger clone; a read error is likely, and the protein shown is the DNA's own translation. Written as DNA, the CDR3 is TGTGCCTGTGACACCGTTTATGGAGCCGGGACTCACAAAGGGGATAAACTCATCTTT. It yields the protein CACDTVYGAGTHKGDKLIF. The chain is built from TRDV2 and TRDJ1; no clear D gene. TCRdb gives no J gene; it was assigned here by matching the DNA to germline. Trimming took off 0 bases at V and 5 bases at J, with 27 bases between the two ends. In germline, CDR1 is GEAIGNYY, CDR2 EKD. CDR3 length equals 19 residues.

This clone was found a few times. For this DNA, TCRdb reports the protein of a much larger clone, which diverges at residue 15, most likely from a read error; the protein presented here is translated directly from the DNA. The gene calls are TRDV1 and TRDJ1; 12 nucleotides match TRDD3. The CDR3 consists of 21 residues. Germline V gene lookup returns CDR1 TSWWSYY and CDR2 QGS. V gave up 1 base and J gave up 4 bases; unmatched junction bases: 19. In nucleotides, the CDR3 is TGTGCTCTTGGGGAACGACCGGGTGTGCTCTGGGGGATACGGTTGCGCGATAAACTCATCTTT. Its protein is CALGERPGVLWGIRLRDKLIF.

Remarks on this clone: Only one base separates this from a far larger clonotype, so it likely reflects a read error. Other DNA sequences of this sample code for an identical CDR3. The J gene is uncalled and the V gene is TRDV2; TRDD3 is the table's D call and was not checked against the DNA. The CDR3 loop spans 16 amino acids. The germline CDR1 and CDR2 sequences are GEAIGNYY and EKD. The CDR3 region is CACDTVVRSPGDKLIF. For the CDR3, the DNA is TGTGCCTGTGACACCGTGGTCCGATCACCAGGCGATAAACTTATCTTT.

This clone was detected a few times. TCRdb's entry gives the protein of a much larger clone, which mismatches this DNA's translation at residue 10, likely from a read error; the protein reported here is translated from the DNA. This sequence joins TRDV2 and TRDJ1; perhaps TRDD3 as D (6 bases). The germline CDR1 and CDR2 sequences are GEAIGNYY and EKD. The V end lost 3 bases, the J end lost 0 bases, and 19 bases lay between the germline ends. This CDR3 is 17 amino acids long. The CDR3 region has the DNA TGTGCCTGTGACCCCTGGGGCCCGGGGACCTACACCGATAAACTCATCTTT. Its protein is CACDPWGPGTYTDKLIF.

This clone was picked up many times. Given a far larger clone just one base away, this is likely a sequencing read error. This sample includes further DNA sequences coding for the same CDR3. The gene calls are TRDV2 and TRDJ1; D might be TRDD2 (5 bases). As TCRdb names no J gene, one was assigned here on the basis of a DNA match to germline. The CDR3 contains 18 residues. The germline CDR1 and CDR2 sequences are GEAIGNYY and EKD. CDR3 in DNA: TGTGCCTGCGACACCGTCCTAAGAGGGGCCGCGTACACCGATAAACTCATCTTT. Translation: CACDTVLRGAAYTDKLIF.

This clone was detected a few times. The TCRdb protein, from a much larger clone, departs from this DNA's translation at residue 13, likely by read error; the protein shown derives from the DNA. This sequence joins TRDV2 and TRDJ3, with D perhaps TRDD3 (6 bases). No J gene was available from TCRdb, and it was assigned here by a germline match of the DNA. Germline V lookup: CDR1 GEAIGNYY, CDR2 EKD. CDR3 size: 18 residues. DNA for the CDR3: TGTGCCTATACTCTCCTGGGGTCCAGCTCCTGGGACGCCCGACAGATGTTTTTC. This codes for CAYTLLGSSSWDARQMFF.

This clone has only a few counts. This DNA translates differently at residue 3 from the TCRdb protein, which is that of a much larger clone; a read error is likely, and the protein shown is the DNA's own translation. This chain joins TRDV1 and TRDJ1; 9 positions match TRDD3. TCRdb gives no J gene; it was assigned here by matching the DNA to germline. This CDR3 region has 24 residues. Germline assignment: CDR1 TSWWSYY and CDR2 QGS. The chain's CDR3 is CAPGESTPTTRSLLAGGWADKLIF. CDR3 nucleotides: TGTGCTCCTGGGGAATCCACTCCTACTACTCGCTCGCTACTCGCTGGGGGATGGGCCGATAAACTCATCTTT.